The 4 T cell receptor beta chains listed next were all sequenced from one sample in a study of post-analysis software for immune sequencing data. Findings of the study overall: Several TRBV segments occurring more often in patients than controls included TRBV5-6, TRBV5-1 and TRBV20-1.

What these receptors recognize is not known. The library was made from cDNA and included unique molecular identifiers. Each CDR3 protein gets one entry after TCRdb re-called the PCR reads with MiXCR. The sample contains over 700,000 distinct CDR3 sequences, 25% to 30% of which appear only once. Sequencing was done on a sample of blood. Receptor source: a girl aged 10 to 17 with multiple sclerosis.

This clonotype was found a few times. The V and J genes are TRBV5-1 and TRBJ1-1; D is undetermined. CDR1 and CDR2 from the germline V gene are SGHRS and YFSETQ. The CDR3 has 13 residues. The V gene lost 4 bases and the J gene lost 5 bases, with 12 bases spanning the gap. CDR3 protein: CASSPFGATEAFF. In DNA, the CDR3 is TGCGCCAGCAGCCCTTTCGGCGCAACTGAAGCTTTCTTT.

This clonotype occurred many times. The chain carries TRBV20-1 and TRBJ1-2; D gene unclear. The CDR3 has 12 residues. V lost 0 bases to trimming and J lost 1 base, with 3 bases between them. Germline V gives CDR1 DFQATT, CDR2 SNEGSKA (reference sequence). CDR3 nucleotides: TGCAGTGCTAGAGATCTTAACTATGGCTACACCTTC. It specifies CSARDLNYGYTF.

V is TRBV2 and J is TRBJ2-7; 7 bases are shared with TRBD1. CDR1 is SNHLY and CDR2 is FYNNEI in the germline V gene. The CDR3 has 13 amino acids. Unmatched junction bases numbered 0, after V lost 1 base and J lost 3 bases. CDR3 nucleotides: TGTGCCAGCAGTGAAGGGACAGGCTACGAGCAGTACTTC. Protein sequence: CASSEGTGYEQYF.

A few counts support this clonotype. The chain links TRBV2 to TRBJ2-5, with D unresolved. The DNA end favors TRBJ2-7, so the J call may be wrong. Germline-derived CDR1 and CDR2 are SNHLY and FYNNEI. The CDR3 has 15 amino acids. CDR3 nucleotide sequence: TGTGCCAGCAGCCCTCTTTTGGGGAATCTGAACGAGCAGTACTTC. Translated, it gives CASSPLLGNLNEQYF.